Many counts were recorded for the clone carrying this TCR beta chain. The data were obtained in a study of Graves' ophthalmopathy and Graves' hyperthyroidism. Overall study: Researchers obtained peripheral blood at initial diagnosis, before any treatment had begun.

The CDR3 covers 13 residues. CDR1 MNHEY and CDR2 SMNVEV come from the germline V gene (reference sequence). Trimming left V 9 bases short and J 0 bases short, with 11 bases between. The sequenced template was RNA, covering the TCR beta CDR3 region. Following a first-round RT-PCR that used HTBI primers, a second-round multiplex PCR was carried out. MiXCR was run by TCRdb on the multiplex PCR reads, yielding one entry per CDR3 protein. The sample lists around 400,000 distinct CDR3 sequences, about 16% occurring once. The sequenced sample was peripheral blood. This receptor was obtained from a young woman with Graves' ophthalmopathy. J is TRBJ1-1 and V is TRBV27, with a tentative D call TRBD1 (5 bases). The CDR3 region has the DNA TGTGCCAGTACGGACACCTTGAACACTGAAGCTTTCTTT. Protein: CASTDTLNTEAFF.